This T cell receptor beta chain was documented in a study of T cells in Graves' hyperthyroidism and ophthalmopathy. The source material, RNA transcripts, was used to amplify TCR beta CDR3 regions. During a first-round RT-PCR of the TCR CDR3, the HTBI primer set was used. TCRdb reprocessed the multiplex PCR reads with MiXCR, giving one entry per CDR3 protein. The sample records 750,000 to 950,000 distinct CDR3 sequences, over 35% being singletons. This clonotype was seen a handful of times. PBMCs came from more than 9.5 ml fresh peripheral blood. The material sequenced was blood. This TCR was sampled from a man between 18 and 29 years old with Graves' hyperthyroidism.

CDR3 DNA: TGTGCCAGCAGCTTAGCGGCTGCGGGAGGGCCCGTCGAGCAGTACTTC. It specifies CASSLAAAGGPVEQYF. The rearrangement uses TRBV7-2 and TRBJ2-7, with 9 bases fitting TRBD2. Germline CDR1 SGHTA, CDR2 FQGNSA. The length of the CDR3 is 16 residues. The junction had 9 bases not matched to a gene; V was cut back by 0 bases and J by 6 bases. The complete variable domain, with remaining parts taken from reference TRBV7-2 and TRBJ2-7, reads GAGVSQSPSNKVTEKGKDVELRCDPISGHTALYWYRQSLGQGLEFLIYFQGNSAPDKSGLPSDRFSAERTGGSVSTLTIQRTQQEDSAVYLCASSLAAAGGPVEQYFGPGTRLTVT.